This T cell receptor beta chain is from a study of blood T cells in healthy people across ages. Per the germline V gene, CDR1 is MNHEY and CDR2 is SVGEGT. V shed 2 bases and J shed 4 bases, with 9 bases lying between them. CDR3 length: 13 residues. This clonotype occurred many times. Antigen specificity is unknown. The second PCR ran about 6 to 12 cycles with a sample-barcoded 5' primer and J-beta primers. Every sample gave at least 2.5 million paired-end reads containing CDR3. TCRdb reanalysed the 5' RACE reads using MiXCR and keeps one entry per CDR3 protein. The table lists around 800,000 distinct CDR3 sequences, more than 35% of them singletons. General study results and limits: Diversity figures based on one million T cells were deemed too low.

The TCR was taken from an elderly man in good health. V and J are TRBV6-2 or TRBV6-3 and TRBJ2-7; TRBD1 might be the D (5 bases). Sequenced material: blood. CDR3 sequence reads: CASSYGAAYEQYF. CDR3 sequence (DNA): TGTGCCAGCAGTTACGGGGCAGCTTACGAGCAGTACTTC.